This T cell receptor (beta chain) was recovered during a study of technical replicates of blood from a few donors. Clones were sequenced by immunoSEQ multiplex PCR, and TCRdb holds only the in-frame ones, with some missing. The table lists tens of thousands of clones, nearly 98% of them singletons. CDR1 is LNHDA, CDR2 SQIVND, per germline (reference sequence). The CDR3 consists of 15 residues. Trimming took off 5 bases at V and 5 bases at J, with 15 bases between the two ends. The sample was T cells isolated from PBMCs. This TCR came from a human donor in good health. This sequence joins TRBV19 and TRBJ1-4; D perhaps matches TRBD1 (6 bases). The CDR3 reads CASSSENRVNEKLFF. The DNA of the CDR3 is TGTGCCAGTAGTTCAGAGAACAGGGTGAATGAAAAACTGTTTTTT.